Sequencing of this T cell receptor beta chain was carried out in a study of regulatory T cells in long-lasting Graves disease. The study's findings and limits: Persistent Graves' patients showed a TCR diversity that was lower than that of newly diagnosed ones.

Looked up from germline, CDR1 is ENHRY and CDR2 is SYGVKD. The CDR3 has 13 residues. This clonotype was seen at least ten times. What it binds is unknown. A much larger clonotype is one base distant, so this may be a read error. Construction of TCR beta libraries relied on iRepertoire HTBI primers and on Arm-PCR targeting CDR3 regions. Each CDR3 protein gets one entry after TCRdb re-called the multiplex PCR reads with MiXCR. The sample lists about 320,000 distinct CDR3 sequences; about 18% were seen once. The time point here: newly diagnosed GD, antithyroid drugs for less than 3 months. PBMC-derived RNA was used for the TCR library. Patients came through an endocrinology department, and that department was in Xi'an, China. EDTA tubes were used for drawing around 9 milliliters of peripheral blood.

The specimen was peripheral blood mononuclear cells (PBMCs), collected at new diagnosis, from a patient treated with antithyroid drugs. This receptor was taken from a female donor with Graves disease. The gene calls are TRBV10-3 and TRBJ2-5; D unclear. The DNA for the CDR3 is TGTACCATCAGCCCCGCCGGCCAAGAGACCCAGTACTTC. Translated: CTISPAGQETQYF.